Shown below are 31 T cell receptor beta chains from a single sample sequenced in a study of cytomegalovirus exposure and HLA in healthy donors. PCR was performed using 60 Vbeta and 13 Jbeta primers. TCRdb's table, derived via immunoSEQ multiplex PCR, lists solely in-frame clones and lacks some. The repertoire holds about 150,000 clones, 70% to 90% seen once, with 2% to 2.5% in the top ten. The material sequenced was PBMCs. All receptors come from a woman aged 18-30 years in good health and CMV-seronegative.

The chain uses TRBV5-1 and TRBJ2-1; TRBD2 agrees at 11 bases. After removal of 0 bases from V and 8 bases from J, the junction contained 4 bases not matched to a gene. The CDR3 sequence is 15 residues long. Germline CDR1 reads SGHRS; CDR2 reads YFSETQ. CDR3 region: CASSLEVAGGYEQFF. The CDR3 DNA reads as TGCGCCAGCAGCTTGGAGGTAGCGGGAGGGTATGAGCAGTTCTTC.

J is TRBJ1-2 and V is TRBV30; weak D call: TRBD1 (5 bases). Per germline, CDR1 GTSNPN and CDR2 SVGIG (reference sequence). The V gene lost 5 bases and the J gene lost 4 bases, with 11 bases spanning the gap. The CDR3 has 12 residues. The CDR3 DNA reads as TGTGCCTGGGCGGGGGTGGGCTATGGCTACACCTTC. It is translated as CAWAGVGYGYTF. The whole variable domain, filled in from reference TRBV30 and TRBJ1-2, reads SQTIHQWPATLVQPVGSPLSLECTVEGTSNPNLYWYRQAAGRGLQLLFYSVGIGQISSEVPQNLSASRPQDRQFILSSKKLLLSDSGFYLCAWAGVGYGYTFGSGTRLTVV.

The V and J genes are TRBV9 and TRBJ2-5, with a tentative D call TRBD1 (6 bases). The DNA end lines up better with TRBJ2-7; the J call may be wrong. Germline CDR1 is SGDLS and CDR2 is YYNGEE. There are 14 residues in the CDR3. The CDR3 DNA reads TGTGCCAGCAGCCCCGGGACATTCCGCTACGAGCAGTACTTC. It specifies CASSPGTFRYEQYF.

V gene TRBV28 combines with J gene TRBJ1-2; 8 bases fit TRBD1. The CDR3 has 14 residues. Germline V gene data show CDR1 as MDHEN and CDR2 as SYDVKM. V shed 4 bases and J 6 bases; nucleotides not matched to a gene: 7. CDR3 loop: CASSSPGGADGYTF. The DNA of the CDR3 is TGTGCCAGCAGTTCCCCAGGGGGCGCGGATGGCTACACCTTC.

The chain employs TRBV29-1 and TRBJ1-1; possible D gene TRBD1, 6 bases. V was clipped by 6 bases and J by 11 bases, with 16 bases between them. The CDR3 spans 11 residues. Germline lookup yields CDR1 SQVTM and CDR2 ANQGSEA. The CDR3 DNA sequence: TGCAGCGTGGCCAGACAGGAAAGGGCTTTCTTT. Its translation: CSVARQERAFF. Together with reference TRBV29-1 and TRBJ1-1, the CDR3 gives the full variable domain: SAVISQKPSRDICQRGTSLTIQCQVDSQVTMMFWYRQQPGQSLTLIATANQGSEATYESGFVIDKFPISRPNLTFSTLTVSNMSPEDSSIYLCSVARQERAFFGQGTRLTVV.

This chain uses TRBV4-1 with TRBJ1-4; D is undetermined. V was trimmed by 1 base and J by 2 bases, leaving 8 bases between them. Germline lookup yields CDR1 MGHRA and CDR2 YSYEKL. The CDR3 contains 15 residues. For the CDR3, the DNA is TGCGCCAGCAGCCAAGTATGGAGGACTAATGAAAAACTGTTTTTT. It codes for CASSQVWRTNEKLFF.

The chain is built from TRBV6-1 and TRBJ2-7, with TRBD2 matching 14 bases. CDR1 and CDR2 (germline): MNHNS, SASEGT. CDR3 length: 13 residues. The V gene end was trimmed by 4 bases and the J gene end by 11 bases; junction bases not matched to a gene: 4. The DNA of the CDR3 is TGTGCCAGCAGTGCGACTAGCGGGAGGGTGGAGTACTTC. It encodes CASSATSGRVEYF.

Here the CDR3 DNA reads TGCGCCACCCGCGGACAGAACTACGAGCAGTACTTC. Protein sequence: CATRGQNYEQYF. V is TRBV5-1 and J is TRBJ2-7; weak D call: TRBD1 (6 bases). The CDR3 length is 12 residues. Trimming removed 9 bases from V and 3 bases from J, with 13 bases in between. Germline values: CDR1 SGHRS, CDR2 YFSETQ.

The chain carries TRBV9 and TRBJ2-7, with 14 positions matching TRBD2. Germline assignment: CDR1 SGDLS and CDR2 YYNGEE. V was pared by 3 bases and J by 7 bases, with 6 bases of the junction left unmatched. The CDR3 is 15 residues long. The CDR3, as DNA: TGTGCCAGCAGCGCGGGACTAGCGGGAGTCGGAGAGCAGTACTTC. This sequence encodes CASSAGLAGVGEQYF.

This clone has only a few counts. The chain recombines TRBV19 with TRBJ1-4; the D gene is possibly TRBD1 (6 bases). The CDR3 is 15 amino acids. Germline V gene sequence: CDR1 LNHDA, CDR2 SQIVND (reference sequence). Trimming took 6 bases from V and 2 from J, leaving 13 bases between them. The CDR3 reads CASRKQGKTNEKLFF. In nucleotides, the CDR3 is TGTGCCAGTAGGAAACAGGGCAAGACTAATGAAAAACTGTTTTTT.

The CDR3 region has the DNA TGCGCCAGCAGCCGCCCGGGACTAGCGGGAGCTGGACGCAATGAGCAGTTCTTC. Translation gives CASSRPGLAGAGRNEQFF. V is TRBV5-1 and J is TRBJ2-1, with 14 bases that match TRBD2. CDR1 SGHRS and CDR2 YFSETQ come from the germline V gene. The length of the CDR3 is 18 residues. The junction had 12 bases not matched to a gene; V was cut back by 4 bases and J by 6 bases.

By share of the sample, this clone is medium-sized (0.01 to 0.1%). V is TRBV7-9 and J is TRBJ2-1; TRBD2 agrees at 13 bases. J was trimmed by 3 bases and V by 4 bases; bases with no gene match: 12. The CDR3 runs to 19 residues. CDR1 is SEHNR and CDR2 is FQNEAQ in the germline V gene (reference sequence). The CDR3 loop reads CASSYGTSGEALNYNEQFF. The CDR3 DNA sequence: TGTGCCAGCAGCTACGGGACTAGCGGGGAGGCACTGAACTACAATGAGCAGTTCTTC.

This clone turned up a few times. The chain combines TRBV11-3 with TRBJ2-3, with 8 bases lining up with TRBD2. V lost 5 bases, J lost 4 bases, and 5 bases stayed unmatched. CDR3 length: 14 residues. Germline V CDR1 and CDR2: SGHNT, YENEEA. The CDR3 nucleotides read TGTGCCAGCAGCACACGGGGGGGCGCAGATACGCAGTATTTT. Encoded protein: CASSTRGGADTQYF.

This clone was detected only a few times. The chain has TRBV28 and TRBJ2-7; 7 bases agree with TRBD2. Trimming cost V 5 bases and J 3 bases; bases outside gene matches: 13. CDR1 MDHEN and CDR2 SYDVKM come from the germline V gene. The CDR3 runs to 16 residues. DNA for the CDR3: TGTGCCAGCAGTGTCCCTCGCGGGGAGGGCCTCTACGAGCAGTACTTC. Amino acid sequence: CASSVPRGEGLYEQYF. Combining the CDR3 with reference TRBV28 and TRBJ2-7 gives the whole variable domain DVKVTQSSRYLVKRTGEKVFLECVQDMDHENMFWYRQDPGLGLRLIYFSYDVKMKEKGDIPEGYSVSREKKERFSLILESASTNQTSMYLCASSVPRGEGLYEQYFGPGTRLTVT.

J is TRBJ1-3 and V is TRBV27; 7 bases fit TRBD1. CDR1 is MNHEY and CDR2 is SMNVEV in the germline V gene (reference sequence). This CDR3 has 14 amino acids. Germline trimming cut 6 bases from V and 4 bases from J; bases unmatched to any gene: 6. The CDR3 loop reads CASRQGQYGNTIYF. The CDR3 nucleotides are TGTGCCAGCAGGCAGGGACAGTACGGAAACACCATATATTTT.

In its sample, this clone was seen a few times. This chain joins TRBV27 and TRBJ1-2; possible D gene TRBD1, 5 bases. Germline CDR1 is MNHEY and CDR2 is SMNVEV (reference sequence). The CDR3 is 14 residues long. V was pared by 3 bases and J by 7 bases, with 15 bases between. The chain's CDR3 is CASSLGGALSGYTF. The CDR3 coding sequence is TGTGCCAGCAGTTTGGGGGGTGCCCTTAGTGGCTACACCTTC.

The table lists this clone with a few counts. The chain employs TRBV15 and TRBJ1-2; TRBD1 agrees at 9 bases. Germline V gene sequence: CDR1 LNHNV, CDR2 YYDKDF (reference sequence). With V trimmed by 4 bases and J by 6 bases, 3 bases remained unmatched. This CDR3 has 13 residues. In DNA form, the CDR3 reads TGTGCCACCAGCAAGGGACAGGGACATGGCTACACCTTC. Amino acids: CATSKGQGHGYTF. The full variable domain, with the rest looked up from reference TRBV15 and TRBJ1-2, is DAMVIQNPRYQVTQFGKPVTLSCSQTLNHNVMYWYQQKSSQAPKLLFHYYDKDFNNEADTPDNFQSRRPNTSFCFLDIRSPGLGDTAMYLCATSKGQGHGYTFGSGTRLTVV.

There are a few counts of this clone. The chain carries TRBV6-4 and TRBJ2-3; D is perhaps TRBD2 (6 bases). V was cut by 0 bases and J by 1 base, with 8 bases left in between. From germline, CDR1 is MRHNA and CDR2 SNTAGT. This CDR3 region has 15 residues. The CDR3 DNA reads TGTGCCAGCAGTGACTCGGGGGGAGGCACAGATACGCAGTATTTT. Translation gives CASSDSGGGTDTQYF.

The rearrangement joins TRBV13 to TRBJ1-2, with unresolved D. The ends were cut back, 0 bases at V and 3 bases at J, with 11 bases in the middle. The germline V gene encodes CDR1 PRHDT and CDR2 FYEKMQ (reference sequence). CDR3 length: 15 amino acids. In DNA, the CDR3 is TGTGCCAGCAGCTTAGGAGAGAGGCCGCACTATGGCTACACCTTC. Amino acids: CASSLGERPHYGYTF.

The chain carries TRBV5-5 and TRBJ1-2, with TRBD1 matching 8 bases. The CDR3 loop spans 12 amino acids. The V gene end was trimmed by 4 bases and the J gene end by 8 bases; junction bases not matched to a gene: 4. CDR1 and CDR2 (germline): SGHKS, YYEKEE (reference sequence). The CDR3 sequence: CASSRTGRGYTF. The CDR3 coding sequence is TGTGCCAGCAGCCGGACAGGGCGAGGCTACACCTTC.

This chain joins TRBV7-9 and TRBJ1-1; tentative D call: TRBD1 (5 bases). CDR1 is SEHNR and CDR2 is FQNEAQ in the germline V gene (reference sequence). The length of the CDR3 is 15 residues. The V end was cut by 6 bases, the J end by 5 bases, with 19 bases between. The CDR3 spells CASRHGPAGGTEAFF. The CDR3 DNA is TGTGCCAGCAGACACGGACCGGCGGGGGGAACTGAAGCTTTCTTT.

The CDR3 protein is CASSFLGTGFLGYTF. In DNA, the CDR3 is TGTGCCAGCAGCTTTCTTGGGACAGGGTTTTTAGGCTACACCTTC. The chain has TRBV5-6 and TRBJ1-2; 9 positions match TRBD1. This CDR3 spans 15 amino acids. After removal of 2 bases from V and 8 bases from J, the junction contained 10 bases not matched to a gene. Germline CDR1 and CDR2: SGHDT and YYEEEE.

This clone came up once. The chain combines TRBV6-1 with TRBJ2-7; 9 bases match TRBD1. J was trimmed by 6 bases and V by 6 bases; bases with no gene match: 9. This CDR3 spans 14 amino acids. Germline CDR1 MNHNS, CDR2 SASEGT. The CDR3 DNA reads TGTGCCAGCAGGATACAACAGGGGGCTACCGAGCAGTACTTC. It is translated as CASRIQQGATEQYF.

The V and J genes are TRBV5-1 and TRBJ1-2; 7 nucleotides match TRBD1. The CDR3 runs to 15 residues. CDR1 is SGHRS and CDR2 is YFSETQ in the germline V gene. The trim removed 1 base at V and 3 bases at J, leaving 6 bases unmatched. The CDR3 here is CASSLTGENHYGYTF. In DNA, the CDR3 is TGCGCCAGCAGCTTGACAGGGGAGAACCACTATGGCTACACCTTC.

This chain joins TRBV5-4 and TRBJ2-1; 9 positions agree with TRBD2. Trimming cost V 0 bases and J 7 bases; bases outside gene matches: 11. CDR3 length: 17 amino acids. Germline V gives CDR1 SGHNT, CDR2 YYREEE (reference sequence). CDR3 sequence (DNA): TGTGCCAGCAGCTTGGAATTGGCGGGAGGGCCCAGGAATGAGCAGTTCTTC. Amino acids: CASSLELAGGPRNEQFF.

The J gene is TRBJ2-3, the V gene TRBV12-5, with unresolved D. CDR1 and CDR2 from the germline V gene are LGHNT and FRNRAP. The CDR3 length is 16 residues. The germline V and J ends were trimmed by 0 bases and 2 bases, with 12 bases remaining between them. DNA of the CDR3: TGTGCTAGTGGTTTGGTCCTTTCAAGAGACACAGATACGCAGTATTTT. Protein: CASGLVLSRDTDTQYF.

The chain has TRBV11-3 and TRBJ2-2, with D possibly TRBD1 on 6 matching bases. Germline V CDR1 and CDR2: SGHNT, YENEEA. Trimming stripped 6 bases from V and 1 base from J, with 9 bases between. The CDR3 loop spans 14 amino acids. Written as DNA, the CDR3 is TGTGCCAGCAGACAGACAGGGAACACCGGGGAGCTGTTTTTT. This sequence encodes CASRQTGNTGELFF.

The chain is built from TRBV19 and TRBJ1-1; unclear D gene. Trimming took 7 bases from V and 4 from J, leaving 7 bases between them. The CDR3 extends over 11 amino acids. The germline gives CDR1 LNHDA, CDR2 SQIVND (reference sequence). This chain's CDR3 is CASTGFTEAFF. Written as DNA, the CDR3 is TGTGCCAGTACCGGTTTCACTGAAGCTTTCTTT.

The chain employs TRBV18 and TRBJ2-3; 8 nucleotides match TRBD1. J lost 4 bases, V lost 6 bases, and 3 bases had no gene match. The CDR3 has 13 residues. Germline CDR1 reads KGHSH; CDR2 reads LQKENI. The CDR3 loop reads CASSRTGPDTQYF. CDR3 bases: TGTGCCAGCTCGAGGACAGGGCCAGATACGCAGTATTTT.

This chain uses TRBV10-3 with TRBJ2-3; 9 positions match TRBD2. The J segment lost 1 base and the V segment lost 8 bases, leaving 7 bases of the junction unmatched. This CDR3 comprises 15 residues. Germline lookup yields CDR1 ENHRY and CDR2 SYGVKD. CDR3: CAISFSGGGTDTQYF. The CDR3 nucleotides read TGTGCCATCTCGTTTAGCGGGGGCGGCACAGATACGCAGTATTTT.

The chain recombines TRBV9 with TRBJ2-1; 12 bases align to TRBD2. This CDR3 is built from 14 residues. CDR1 and CDR2 (germline): SGDLS, YYNGEE. The junction had 5 bases not matched to a gene; V was cut back by 4 bases and J by 9 bases. The CDR3 region has the DNA TGTGCCAGCAGCCCCCCGGGACTAGCGGGTGAGCAGTTCTTC. As protein: CASSPPGLAGEQFF.